This T cell receptor beta chain was identified in a study of PD-L1 blockade in urothelial cancer. Study summary: The median T cell count in blood samples was some 150,000.

Profiling relied on immunoSEQ multiplex PCR, and the TCRdb table lists in-frame clones only, not all of them. Altogether around 30,000 clones are present, around 84% being singletons, with the ten largest covering approximately 3.1%. As for this clone: The antigen is undetermined.

CDR3 length: 15 residues. Looked up from germline, CDR1 is SGDLS and CDR2 is YYNGEE. Study-wide results and caveats: Sub-median blood TCR clonality before treatment predicted longer survival.

The time point denotes: peripheral blood 6 weeks after treatment start. Each individual provided 1 to 8 samples (taken pretreatment and on-treatment). The source was PBMCs, collected around atezolizumab (anti-PD-L1) treatment. The sequence was collected from a man aged 65 to 85 with urothelial cancer. The chain couples TRBV9 to TRBJ2-5; D perhaps matches TRBD1 (6 bases). Near its end, the DNA agrees better with TRBJ2-7, so the J call may be wrong. The DNA of the CDR3 is TGTGCCAGCAGCGAGACACCGGGACATGAATACGAGCAGTACTTC. It yields the protein CASSETPGHEYEQYF.